This is a list of T cell receptor beta chains from one sample in a study of identical twins. TCRdb itself ran the 5' RACE reads through MiXCR, one entry per CDR3 protein. The repertoire includes around 690,000 distinct CDR3 sequences, around 20% of them detected once, and 4.3% sits in the top ten. This sample also belongs to another study, concerning T cells expressing NK-cell markers.

The specimen sequenced was PBMCs. The source is a woman in her late teens or twenties in good health. CDR3s include the opening cysteine and the closing phenylalanine or tryptophan. The D gene is left open where the match is weak. Part of the rows lack a size; the others show once, few, many or a class for expanded clones.

d_call: .
v_call: TRBV20-1
j_call: TRBJ2-3
clone_size: .
cdr3_nt: TGCAGTGCTAGCGGGAGTTGGGATACGCAGTATTTT
cdr3_aa: CSASGSWDTQYF

d_call: .
v_call: TRBV11-2
j_call: TRBJ2-2
clone_size: .
cdr3_nt: TGTGCCAGCAGCTTTGGGATCGAGTTAGAGCTGTTTTTT
cdr3_aa: CASSFGIELELFF

d_call: .
v_call: TRBV4-3
j_call: TRBJ2-3
clone_size: .
cdr3_nt: TGCGCCAGCAGCCCCCGCCGGCTACTGAGCACAGATACGCAGTATTTT
cdr3_aa: CASSPRRLLSTDTQYF

d_call: TRBD1
v_call: TRBV7-2
j_call: TRBJ2-4
clone_size: few
cdr3_nt: TGTGCCAGCAGCTCCGACAGGGGAAAAAACATTCAGTACTTC
cdr3_aa: CASSSDRGKNIQYF

d_call: .
v_call: TRBV4-1
j_call: TRBJ2-1
clone_size: .
cdr3_nt: TGCGCCAGCAGCCAACGCCGGAACAATGAGCAGTTCTTC
cdr3_aa: CASSQRRNNEQFF

d_call: .
v_call: TRBV20-1
j_call: TRBJ1-2
clone_size: .
cdr3_nt: TGCACTGGAAGGGGAATATCTAACTATGGCTACACCTTC
cdr3_aa: CTGRGISNYGYTF

d_call: TRBD2
v_call: TRBV6-1
j_call: TRBJ2-7
clone_size: many
cdr3_nt: TGTGCCAGCAGTGAAGTGGGAGGGACCTACGAGCAGTACTTC
cdr3_aa: CASSEVGGTYEQYF

d_call: .
v_call: TRBV12-3/TRBV12-4
j_call: TRBJ2-7
clone_size: few
cdr3_nt: TGTGCCAGCCTCCGGGACATAACCTACGAGCAGTACTTC
cdr3_aa: CASLRDITYEQYF

d_call: TRBD2
v_call: TRBV7-2
j_call: TRBJ2-1
clone_size: .
cdr3_nt: TGTGCCAGCAGCCCTAGCGGGAGGGCCGAGGAGCAGTTCTTC
cdr3_aa: CASSPSGRAEEQFF

d_call: .
v_call: TRBV12-3/TRBV12-4
j_call: TRBJ1-1
clone_size: .
cdr3_nt: TGTGCCAGCAGAAATGGTGGCATGAACACTGAAGCTTTCTTT
cdr3_aa: CASRNGGMNTEAFF